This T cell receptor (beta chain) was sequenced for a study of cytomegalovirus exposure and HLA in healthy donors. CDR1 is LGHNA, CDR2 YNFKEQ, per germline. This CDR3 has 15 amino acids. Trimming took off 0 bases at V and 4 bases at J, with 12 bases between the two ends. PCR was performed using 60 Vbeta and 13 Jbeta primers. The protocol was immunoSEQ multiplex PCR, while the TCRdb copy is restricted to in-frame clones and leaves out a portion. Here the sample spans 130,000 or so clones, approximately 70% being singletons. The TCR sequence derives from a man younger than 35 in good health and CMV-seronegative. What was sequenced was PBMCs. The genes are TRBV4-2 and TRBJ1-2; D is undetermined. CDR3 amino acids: CASSQDLASTYGYTF. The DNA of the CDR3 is TGTGCCAGCAGCCAAGATCTGGCCAGTACCTATGGCTACACCTTC.